These 5 T cell receptor beta chains were sequenced from one sample in a study of PD-1 blockade in classical Hodgkin lymphoma. Measured with immunoSEQ multiplex PCR; TCRdb has only the in-frame clones, and not every one. In the table there are 100,000 to 130,000 clones, nearly 90% of which are singletons. Following autologous stem cell transplantation, relapse occurred in every patient, and exposure to brentuximab vedotin varied. Sequencing was performed on peripheral blood mononuclear cells (PBMCs), taken before the second cycle of nivolumab. The receptors derive from a human donor with classical Hodgkin lymphoma.

This clone was recorded a few times. The V and J genes are TRBV7-2 and TRBJ1-1; a possible D gene is TRBD1 (5 bases). The CDR3 spans 15 residues. V dropped 0 bases and J dropped 0 bases, with 8 bases sitting between them. Looked up from germline, CDR1 is SGHTA and CDR2 is FQGNSA. CDR3 in DNA: TGTGCCAGCAGCTTAGCCCAGGGCATGAACACTGAAGCTTTCTTT. Translating it yields CASSLAQGMNTEAFF. Together with reference TRBV7-2 and TRBJ1-1, the CDR3 gives the full variable domain: GAGVSQSPSNKVTEKGKDVELRCDPISGHTALYWYRQSLGQGLEFLIYFQGNSAPDKSGLPSDRFSAERTGGSVSTLTIQRTQQEDSAVYLCASSLAQGMNTEAFFGQGTRLTVV.

This chain's CDR3 is CASSLRGQGGDEQYF. CDR3 nucleotide sequence: TGTGCCAGCAGCTTGCGCGGACAGGGTGGTGACGAGCAGTACTTC. The chain carries TRBV5-6 and TRBJ2-7; 8 bases are shared with TRBD1. Germline V CDR1 and CDR2: SGHDT, YYEEEE. V was pared by 1 base and J by 5 bases, with 8 bases of the junction left unmatched. CDR3 length: 15 amino acids.

This chain links TRBV30 with TRBJ1-2; 9 nucleotides agree with TRBD1. The V and J ends lost 5 bases and 7 bases, in that order; junction bases with no gene match: 8. The CDR3 length is 13 residues. Germline V CDR1 and CDR2: GTSNPN, SVGIG (reference sequence). DNA of the CDR3: TGTGCCTGGGCCGGGACAGGGTTGCCTGGCTACACCTTC. Amino acids: CAWAGTGLPGYTF.

The chain carries TRBV4-3 and TRBJ1-4; tentatively, D is TRBD1 (6 bases). Trimming shortened V by 1 base and J by 0 bases, and 12 bases separated the two germline ends. The CDR3 consists of 17 residues. CDR1 and CDR2 from the germline V gene are LGHNA and YSLEER. CDR3 sequence reads: CASSQGLRQATNEKLFF. DNA for the CDR3: TGCGCCAGCAGCCAAGGCCTCCGACAGGCAACTAATGAAAAACTGTTTTTT.

The J gene is TRBJ2-7, the V gene TRBV7-9, with D perhaps matching TRBD1 (5 bases). The CDR3 runs 12 residues. CDR1 is SEHNR and CDR2 is FQNEAQ in the germline V gene (reference sequence). With 8 bases removed from V and 6 bases from J, the gap between germline ends came to 14 bases. The CDR3 sequence is CASSDSSPEQYF. DNA of the CDR3: TGTGCCAGCTCCGACAGTTCCCCCGAGCAGTACTTC.